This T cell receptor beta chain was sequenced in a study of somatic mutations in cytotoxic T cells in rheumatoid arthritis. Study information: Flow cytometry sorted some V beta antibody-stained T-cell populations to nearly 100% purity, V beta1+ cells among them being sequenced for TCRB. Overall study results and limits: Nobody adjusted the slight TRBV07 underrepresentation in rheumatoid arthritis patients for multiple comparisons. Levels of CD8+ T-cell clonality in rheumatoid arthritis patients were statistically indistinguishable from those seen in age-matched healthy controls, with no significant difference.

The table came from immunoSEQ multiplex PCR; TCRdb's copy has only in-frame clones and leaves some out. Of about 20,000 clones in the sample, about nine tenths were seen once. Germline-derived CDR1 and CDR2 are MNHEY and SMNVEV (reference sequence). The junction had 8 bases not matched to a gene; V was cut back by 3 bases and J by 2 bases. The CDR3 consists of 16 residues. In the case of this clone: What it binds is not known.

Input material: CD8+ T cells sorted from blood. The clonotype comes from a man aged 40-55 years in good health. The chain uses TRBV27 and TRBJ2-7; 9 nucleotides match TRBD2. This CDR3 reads CASSFYWASGTYEQYF. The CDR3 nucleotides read TGTGCCAGCAGTTTCTATTGGGCTAGCGGGACCTACGAGCAGTACTTC.